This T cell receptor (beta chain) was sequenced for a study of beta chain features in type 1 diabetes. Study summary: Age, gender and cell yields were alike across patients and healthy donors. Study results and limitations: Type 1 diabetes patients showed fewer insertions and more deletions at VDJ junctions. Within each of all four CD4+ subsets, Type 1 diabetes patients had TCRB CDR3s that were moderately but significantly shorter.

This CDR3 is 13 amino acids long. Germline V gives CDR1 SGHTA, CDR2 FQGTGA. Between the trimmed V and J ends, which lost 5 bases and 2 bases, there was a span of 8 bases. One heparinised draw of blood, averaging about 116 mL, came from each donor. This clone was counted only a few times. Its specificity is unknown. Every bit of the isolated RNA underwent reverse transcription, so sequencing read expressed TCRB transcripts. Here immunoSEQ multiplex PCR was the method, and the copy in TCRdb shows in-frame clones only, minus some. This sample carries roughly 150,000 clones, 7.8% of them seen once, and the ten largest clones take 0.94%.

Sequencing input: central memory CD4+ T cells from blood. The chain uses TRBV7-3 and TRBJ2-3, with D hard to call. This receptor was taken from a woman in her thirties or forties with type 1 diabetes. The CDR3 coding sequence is TGTGCCAGCAGCGCAACAATCACAGATACGCAGTATTTT. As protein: CASSATITDTQYF.